This entry concerns a single T cell receptor (beta chain). The sample holds many counts of this clonotype. Its antigen remains undetermined. Base quality data are lacking; no much larger clone is found one base away. The source of the sample is a study of identical twins (dated by TCRdb to about 2016). Context from the whole study: The study deep-sequenced TCR alpha and beta repertoires from monozygotic twins, unrelated adults of various ages and cord blood to test whether fetal clonotypes persist. To rule out contamination, replicate twin experiments were performed at different times with different library preparation protocols.

Relative to germline, V is 6 bases shorter and J is 2 bases shorter, with 7 bases between their ends. CDR1 and CDR2 are read off the germline V gene (reference sequence) as SEHNR and FQNEAQ. The CDR3 measures 13 amino acids from cysteine to phenylalanine. The retained sequence is limited to the CDR3, 39 bases, with the frame set at the first base. Every donor in the study was a healthy Caucasian. Miltenyi CD45RO+ enrichment and human naive T-cell isolation kits were used to isolate memory (CD45RO+) and naive T cells from PBMC. The library was generated by 5' RACE. The instrument given in TCRdb is Illumina HiSeq 2000. A universal primer binding site was added through template switching, and the final cDNA carried a unique molecular identifier so that TCR cDNA molecules could be counted accurately. First-strand cDNA for TCR alpha and beta chains was synthesized from specific primers in the conserved constant-segment region. Each cDNA library was double barcoded, with a SMART-Mk sample barcode plus Illumina barcodes, to control for contamination. TruSeq adapter sequences, together with Illumina sample barcodes, were added in two successive PCR steps. TCR alpha and beta cDNA libraries were sequenced on the Illumina HiSeq platform with custom primers. As for the original processing: MiGEC processed the raw reads to extract unique molecular identifiers, while MiXCR was used to determine the CDR3 positions. For each individual, recombination models were inferred using an EM algorithm with the repgenHMM and IGoR tools. Shared clonotypes were analyzed with the tcR package in R, and sharing was normalized by the product of cloneset sizes. To study raw recombination without the effects of thymic and clonal selection, out-of-frame nonproductive sequences were analyzed. The public reads were reprocessed in TCRdb via fastp at Q25 and MiXCR, keeping in-frame beta chains. Each record represents a unique CDR3 protein, reported with the most common genes and DNA among its rows. For this entry, the V and J calls and clone size follow TCRdb and not the study's own pipeline. The sample table records around 100,000 distinct CDR3 sequences; roughly 6% of these occur just once. The top ten clonotypes cover 12% of the sample.

On the study overall, not on this receptor specifically: Excess twin sharing in beta out-of-frame sequences was weaker because fewer shared sequences lowered the signal-to-noise ratio. Zero-insertion analyses could be partly confounded by invariant T cells such as MAIT and iNKT, although diverse VJ usage argued against such confounding for most clonotypes. Because the same donors could not be followed over many years, the conclusions relied on cross-sectional statistical analysis. Recombination models systematically underestimated out-of-frame TCR alpha sharing in monozygotic twins but agreed with sharing between unrelated individuals. Compared with coincidental sharing between unrelated individuals, out-of-frame TCR alpha sequences shared between twins had an excess of sequences with low generation probability. Fewer insertions were carried by abundant cord blood beta clonotypes, a similar but weaker trend appeared in young adult naive repertoires, and no such trend appeared in memory repertoires.

This clonotype originated in a woman between 50 and 59 years old in good health. The chain is assembled from TRBV7-9 and TRBJ2-2, with TRBD2 perhaps the D gene, on 5 matching bases. Material for sequencing was memory T cells sorted from blood. This sample's cell subset or site label indicates: CD45RO+ enriched T cells. The bases read TGTGCCAGCAGGAGGGCCAACACCGGGGAGCTGTTTTTT. Its protein is CASRRANTGELFF.